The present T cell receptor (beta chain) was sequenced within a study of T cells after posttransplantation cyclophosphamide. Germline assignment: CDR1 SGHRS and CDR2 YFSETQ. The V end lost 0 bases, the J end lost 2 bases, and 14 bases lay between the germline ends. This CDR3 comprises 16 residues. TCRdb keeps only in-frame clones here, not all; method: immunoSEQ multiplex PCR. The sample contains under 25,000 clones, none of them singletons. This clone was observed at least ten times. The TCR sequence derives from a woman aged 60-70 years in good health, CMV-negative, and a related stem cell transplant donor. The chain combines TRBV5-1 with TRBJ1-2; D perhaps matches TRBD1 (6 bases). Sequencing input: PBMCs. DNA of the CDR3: TGCGCCAGCAGCTTGGGCCAGGGGATAAGGAACTATGGCTACACCTTC. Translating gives CASSLGQGIRNYGYTF.